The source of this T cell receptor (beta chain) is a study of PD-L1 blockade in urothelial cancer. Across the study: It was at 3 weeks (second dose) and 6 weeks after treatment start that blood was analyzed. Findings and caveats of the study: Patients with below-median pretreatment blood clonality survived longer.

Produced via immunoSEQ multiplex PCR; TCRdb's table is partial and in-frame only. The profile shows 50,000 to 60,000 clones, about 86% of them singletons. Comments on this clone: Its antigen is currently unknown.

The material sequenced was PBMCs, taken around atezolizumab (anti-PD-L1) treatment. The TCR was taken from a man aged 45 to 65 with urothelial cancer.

CDR3 nucleotides: TGCGCCAGCAGCTTGATCTCTAGCGGCCCCACCGGGGAGCTGTTTTTT. This encodes CASSLISSGPTGELFF. This chain joins TRBV5-1 and TRBJ2-2; 7 bases are a match to TRBD2. This CDR3 spans 16 amino acids. V trimming: 1 base; J trimming: 4 bases; junction bases outside the gene matches: 7. In germline, CDR1 is SGHRS, CDR2 YFSETQ.